A single sample is the source of the 20 T cell receptor beta chains below, sequenced in a study of cytomegalovirus exposure and HLA in healthy donors. With 60 Vbeta and 13 Jbeta primers, the PCR was carried out. Repertoires were generated with immunoSEQ multiplex PCR, while TCRdb's copy carries only in-frame clones and drops some. Its table lists 60,000 to 80,000 clones. Source material: PBMCs. All receptors derive from a boy younger than 18 in good health and CMV-seronegative.

The J gene is TRBJ2-2, the V gene TRBV2, with D tentatively TRBD1 (5 bases). CDR1 SNHLY and CDR2 FYNNEI come from the germline V gene. The CDR3 covers 13 residues. V lost 7 bases, J lost 0 bases, and 6 bases lay in between. As DNA, the CDR3 is TGTGCCAGCAAGGGGACGAACACCGGGGAGCTGTTTTTT. It yields the protein CASKGTNTGELFF.

J is TRBJ1-4 and V is TRBV29-1, with D perhaps TRBD1 (5 bases). Trimming stripped 7 bases from V and 3 bases from J, with 9 bases between. From germline, CDR1 is SQVTM and CDR2 ANQGSEA. This CDR3 has 12 amino acids. The CDR3 protein is CSATGANEKLFF. In DNA form, the CDR3 reads TGCAGCGCTACGGGGGCTAATGAAAAACTGTTTTTT.

Comment on this clone: Compared with germline, one end of the junction differs, possibly owing to a read error. This chain uses TRBV5-1 with TRBJ2-7; 9 positions agree with TRBD1. CDR3 length equals 14 residues. Germline V gene lookup returns CDR1 SGHRS and CDR2 YFSETQ. The CDR3 region has the DNA TGCGCCAGCAGCCAGGGACAGGGTCCCTACGAGCAGTCCTTC. This encodes CASSQGQGPYEQSF.

J is TRBJ2-1 and V is TRBV5-4; TRBD2 matches 7 bases. V trimming: 2 bases; J trimming: 8 bases; junction bases outside the gene matches: 4. This CDR3 contains 13 residues. Germline V gene lookup returns CDR1 SGHNT and CDR2 YYREEE (reference sequence). CDR3 DNA: TGTGCCAGCAGCTTACAAAGCGGGGATGAGCAGTTCTTC. Residues: CASSLQSGDEQFF.

V usage is TRBV19 and J usage is TRBJ2-5; 10 bases are shared with TRBD1. Germline values: CDR1 LNHDA, CDR2 SQIVND (reference sequence). The CDR3 has 17 residues. The ends lost 5 bases at V and 5 bases at J; junction bases unmatched: 14. CDR3 nucleotides: TGTGCCAGTAGTTTTACCCGGGACAGGGGTCCAGGTGAGACCCAGTACTTC. Residues: CASSFTRDRGPGETQYF. Full variable domain (outside the CDR3, taken from reference TRBV19 and TRBJ2-5): DGGITQSPKYLFRKEGQNVTLSCEQNLNHDAMYWYRQDPGQGLRLIYYSQIVNDFQKGDIAEGYSVSREKKESFPLTVTSAQKNPTAFYLCASSFTRDRGPGETQYFGPGTRLLVL.

The V gene is TRBV30, the J gene TRBJ1-6, with D perhaps matching TRBD1 (5 bases). The CDR3 loop spans 13 amino acids. Germline V CDR1 and CDR2: GTSNPN, SVGIG (reference sequence). V was cut by 8 bases and J by 7 bases, with 15 bases left in between. In DNA form, the CDR3 reads TGTGCCGGACGCTCAGGGCGCAATTCACCCCTCCACTTT. This gives the protein CAGRSGRNSPLHF.

The J gene is TRBJ2-1, the V gene TRBV5-1, with 13 bases identical to TRBD2. CDR1 and CDR2 from the germline V gene are SGHRS and YFSETQ. V lost 5 bases and J lost 10; bases outside the gene matches: 12. The CDR3 sequence is 16 residues long. The CDR3 DNA reads as TGCGCCAGCAGTCCTGCCGGGACTAGCGGGATGAAAGAGCAGTTCTTC. Encoded protein: CASSPAGTSGMKEQFF.

The V call is TRBV6-5, the J call TRBJ2-7; 8 bases fit TRBD2. The ends lost 6 bases at V and 4 bases at J; junction bases unmatched: 11. Germline V gene lookup returns CDR1 MNHEY and CDR2 SVGAGI. This CDR3 has 15 residues. DNA for the CDR3: TGTGCCAGCAGCCCTACCGGGAGGGCCGTATACGAGCAGTACTTC. Translated, it gives CASSPTGRAVYEQYF.

The V call is TRBV4-3, the J call TRBJ1-2, with a possible D match to TRBD1 (6 bases). Deletions cut 4 bases from V and 8 bases from J, with 23 bases between. Germline CDR1 and CDR2: LGHNA and YSLEER. The CDR3 has 16 residues. CDR3 sequence: CASSPPGPSGAGGYTF. The CDR3 DNA follows: TGCGCCAGCAGCCCCCCAGGGCCCTCAGGGGCGGGCGGCTACACCTTC.

This chain joins TRBV7-6 and TRBJ2-2, with D maybe TRBD2 (6 bases). CDR3 length: 13 amino acids. With 2 bases removed from V and 5 bases from J, the gap between germline ends came to 6 bases. Germline assignment: CDR1 SGHVS and CDR2 FNYEAQ. The CDR3 reads CASSLRGTGELFF. CDR3 DNA: TGTGCCAGCAGCTTACGGGGGACCGGGGAGCTGTTTTTT.

The chain uses TRBV7-9 and TRBJ2-7, with D unclear. CDR1 is SEHNR and CDR2 is FQNEAQ in the germline V gene (reference sequence). This CDR3 is built from 13 residues. The V and J ends lost 0 bases and 2 bases respectively, with 5 bases between them. This CDR3 reads CASSLAQTYEQYF. DNA of the CDR3: TGTGCCAGCAGCTTAGCGCAGACCTACGAGCAGTACTTC.

CDR3 DNA sequence: TGTGCCAGCACTAGACAGGACACCGGGGAGCTGTTTTTT. Its protein is CASTRQDTGELFF. The rearrangement joins TRBV6-1 to TRBJ2-2; TRBD1 might be the D (6 bases). The V gene lost 7 bases and the J gene lost 3 bases, with 9 bases spanning the gap. The germline gives CDR1 MNHNS, CDR2 SASEGT. This CDR3 is built from 13 residues.

The chain joins TRBV30 to TRBJ2-5; 16 bases match TRBD2. Germline V CDR1 and CDR2: GTSNPN, SVGIG (reference sequence). The CDR3 has 16 residues. Trimming cost V 2 bases and J 7 bases; bases outside gene matches: 7. Written as DNA, the CDR3 is TGTGCCTGGAGTTCGGGACTAGCGGGAGGGCCAGGGACCCAGTACTTC. Translation: CAWSSGLAGGPGTQYF.

The genes are TRBV5-4 and TRBJ1-2; D is possibly TRBD1 (5 bases). The V gene lost 0 bases and the J gene lost 8 bases, with 20 bases spanning the gap. CDR3 size: 16 residues. Germline-derived CDR1 and CDR2 are SGHNT and YYREEE (reference sequence). The CDR3 here is CASSLAGALGIWGYTF. DNA of the CDR3: TGTGCCAGCAGCTTGGCTGGGGCCCTAGGGATTTGGGGCTACACCTTC.

This sequence joins TRBV9 and TRBJ2-2, with 7 bases matching TRBD1. Germline CDR1 reads SGDLS; CDR2 reads YYNGEE. V gave up 3 bases and J gave up 0 bases; unmatched junction bases: 5. The CDR3 totals 16 residues. DNA for the CDR3: TGTGCCAGCAGCGGATTAACAGGGGCGAACACCGGGGAGCTGTTTTTT. As protein: CASSGLTGANTGELFF.

The CDR3 DNA reads TGCAGCGTCCTCCACATAGCGAATGAGCAGTTCTTC. Its translation: CSVLHIANEQFF. This rearrangement joins TRBV29-1 to TRBJ2-1; a possible D gene is TRBD2 (5 bases). The CDR3 contains 12 residues. Germline assignment: CDR1 SQVTM and CDR2 ANQGSEA. V lost 6 bases, J lost 7 bases, and 13 bases lay in between.

The chain links TRBV7-3 to TRBJ1-1; tentative D call: TRBD1 (5 bases). The germline CDR1 and CDR2 sequences are SGHTA and FQGTGA. V gave up 6 bases and J gave up 3 bases, with 14 bases separating them. The CDR3 sequence is 14 residues long. The CDR3 nucleotides read TGTGCCAGCAGTACCGGGGGAGCGCACACTGAAGCTTTCTTT. This translates into CASSTGGAHTEAFF.

This chain uses TRBV5-1 with TRBJ1-3; D remains ambiguous. Germline values: CDR1 SGHRS, CDR2 YFSETQ. The CDR3 spans 19 residues. V lost 0 bases to trimming and J lost 1 base, with 20 bases between them. DNA of the CDR3: TGCGCCAGCAGCTTGGCCGAGGGCGCAGGAATATTTTCTGGAAACACCATATATTTT. This encodes CASSLAEGAGIFSGNTIYF.

This chain joins TRBV25-1 and TRBJ2-5; TRBD1 matches 12 bases. J lost 5 bases, V lost 2 bases, and 12 bases had no gene match. The CDR3 runs to 18 residues. CDR1 MGHDK and CDR2 SYGVNS come from the germline V gene. The DNA for the CDR3 is TGTGCCAGCAGTGAAGTGAGCGGGGACAGGGGGCTCGAGGAGACCCAGTACTTC. Its translation is CASSEVSGDRGLEETQYF.

The CDR3 region has the DNA TGTGCCTGGAGTGTACTGAAAGATTCACCCCTCCACTTT. Amino acids: CAWSVLKDSPLHF. The chain joins TRBV30 to TRBJ1-6; D ambiguous. The CDR3 consists of 13 residues. V was clipped by 0 bases and J by 8 bases, with 8 bases between them. Germline CDR1 and CDR2: GTSNPN and SVGIG (reference sequence).